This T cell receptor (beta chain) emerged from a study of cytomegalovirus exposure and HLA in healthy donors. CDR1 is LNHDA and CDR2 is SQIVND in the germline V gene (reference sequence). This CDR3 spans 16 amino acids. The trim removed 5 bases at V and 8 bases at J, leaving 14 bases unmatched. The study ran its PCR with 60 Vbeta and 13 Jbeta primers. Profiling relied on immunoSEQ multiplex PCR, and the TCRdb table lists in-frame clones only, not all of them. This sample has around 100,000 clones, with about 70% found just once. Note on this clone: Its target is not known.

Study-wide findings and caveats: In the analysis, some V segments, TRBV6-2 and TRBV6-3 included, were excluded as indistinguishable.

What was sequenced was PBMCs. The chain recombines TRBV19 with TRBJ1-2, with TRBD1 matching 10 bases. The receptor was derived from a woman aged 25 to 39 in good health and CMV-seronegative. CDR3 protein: CASSALEGQGRRGYTF. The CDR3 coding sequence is TGTGCCAGTAGTGCCCTCGAGGGACAGGGGCGGCGAGGCTACACCTTC.